A selection of T cell receptor beta chains follows, all from one sample in a study of blood T cell repertoires in COVID-19. Libraries were prepared by immunoSEQ multiplex PCR; TCRdb keeps only in-frame clonotypes and omits some of them. This sample has over 25,000 clones, with around 82% found just once. The sample taken for sequencing was peripheral blood. The receptor source for this set is a man between 65 and 85 years old with active COVID-19. CDR3s include the opening cysteine and the closing phenylalanine or tryptophan. D genes are given only for firm matches. A clone size is listed for some rows: how often the clone was seen (once, few, many), or a class if it is expanded.

V	length	D	J	size	DNA	CDR3
TRBV5-1	17	TRBD1	TRBJ1-2	few	TGCGCCAGCAGTGCCGGGACAGGGGGCGCCTCGAAGTATGGCTACACCTTC	CASSAGTGGASKYGYTF
TRBV6-5	15	.	TRBJ2-6	.	TGTGCCAGCAGGATACAACCCTCTGGGGCCAACGTCCTGACTTTC	CASRIQPSGANVLTF
TRBV2	18	TRBD1	TRBJ1-6	.	TGTGCCAGCAGTGAATTAAGACAGGGGAGCTCCTATAATTCACCCCTCCACTTT	CASSELRQGSSYNSPLHF
TRBV7-3	17	TRBD2	TRBJ2-2	.	TGTGCCAGCAGCTTAAGGGGAGCGGGGGCTAACACCGGGGAGCTGTTTTTT	CASSLRGAGANTGELFF
TRBV2	16	TRBD1	TRBJ1-1	.	TGTGCCTCACTAGGGGGCGTGACAGCCCTGAACACTGAAGCTTTCTTT	CASLGGVTALNTEAFF
TRBV5-1	17	TRBD1	TRBJ1-2	.	TGCGCCAGCAGCTTGGCGGGACAGACGACCTTTTCCTATGGCTACACCTTC	CASSLAGQTTFSYGYTF
TRBV5-6	14	.	TRBJ2-1	few	TGTGCCAGCACCTCCGGGGGGCTAATGAATGAGCAGTTCTTC	CASTSGGLMNEQFF
TRBV3-1/TRBV3-2	15	TRBD1	TRBJ2-2	few	TGTGCCAGCAGCCACAGGGGGTCGAGGACCGGGGAGCTGTTTTTT	CASSHRGSRTGELFF
TRBV5-1	14	.	TRBJ2-7	.	TGCGCCAGCAGACTCAGCGCAAGCTCCTACGAGCAGTACTTC	CASRLSASSYEQYF
TRBV30	15	.	TRBJ2-7	.	TGTGCCTGGAGTGCCAAAACGGGACTCTTCTACGAGCAGTACTTC	CAWSAKTGLFYEQYF
TRBV5-1	14	TRBD2	TRBJ2-1	few	TGCGCCAGCAGCTTTAGCGGGGGCCCCAATGAGCAGTTCTTC	CASSFSGGPNEQFF
TRBV25-1	15	TRBD2	TRBJ2-2	.	TGTGCCAGCAGTGAGGCCCAGCGGGGGGCCGGGGAGCTGTTTTTT	CASSEAQRGAGELFF
TRBV2	10	.	TRBJ2-7	.	TGTGCCAGCAGTGACAGGGATCAGTACTTC	CASSDRDQYF
TRBV2	13	.	TRBJ1-4	.	TGTGCCAGCAGCAGGGCCTTTAATGAAAAACTGTTTTTT	CASSRAFNEKLFF
TRBV2	14	TRBD1	TRBJ1-5	few	TGTGCCAGCAACCAACAGGGGCGCAATCAGCCCCAGCATTTT	CASNQQGRNQPQHF
TRBV2	15	TRBD1	TRBJ1-5	.	TGTGCCAGCAGTGGGACAGGGGTTGGCAATCAGCCCCAGCATTTT	CASSGTGVGNQPQHF
TRBV7-2	17	.	TRBJ2-6	once	TGTGCCAGCAGCTTAGCTGTCCGGGGGTCTGGGGCCAACGTCCTGACTTTC	CASSLAVRGSGANVLTF
TRBV7-9	16	.	TRBJ1-2	.	TGTGCCAGCAGCTTAGTAGGGCCAGGGGATAGCTATGGCTACACCTTC	CASSLVGPGDSYGYTF
TRBV2	14	TRBD1	TRBJ2-3	.	TGTGCCACCCCGGGACAGGGGGCGCAAGATACGCAGTATTTT	CATPGQGAQDTQYF
TRBV2	15	TRBD1	TRBJ1-2	.	TGTGCCAGCAGGAGGAGGGGACAGGGGGGAGGAGGCTACACCTTC	CASRRRGQGGGGYTF
TRBV7-2	15	.	TRBJ2-1	.	TGTGCCAGCAGCTTAACAGGCCTCTCCTACAATGAGCAGTTCTTC	CASSLTGLSYNEQFF
TRBV24-1	14	.	TRBJ1-5	.	TGTGCCACCCGCCCCCCAGAGGAGGGTCAGCCCCAGCATTTT	CATRPPEEGQPQHF
TRBV4-3	16	TRBD2	TRBJ2-1	.	TGCGCCAGCAGCCAGGGGACTAGCGGGGCATACAATGAGCAGTTCTTC	CASSQGTSGAYNEQFF
TRBV6-2/TRBV6-3	17	TRBD1	TRBJ2-2	.	TGTGCCAGCACCCCCCCTGAGGCCAGGGGGACCACCGGGGAGCTGTTTTTT	CASTPPEARGTTGELFF
TRBV30	16	.	TRBJ1-2	.	TGTGCCTGGACCGGGGGTTTCGACACCCGAGATTATGGCTACACCTTC	CAWTGGFDTRDYGYTF